This T cell receptor (beta chain) was identified in a study of T-cell memory formation after mild COVID-19. Study-wide points: Second-wave clones with a day 37 peak had unconfirmed SARS-CoV-2 specificity. Contracting CD4+ clones were located mainly in CM and EM, and CD8+ clones in EMRA. The study found balanced CD4/CD8 in clones contracting day 15 to 85 and a CD4+ lean in later expanders.

This clonotype came up a few times. Its target is not known. One entry per CDR3 protein, called by TCRdb with MiXCR from the 5' RACE reads. Among about 430,000 distinct CDR3 sequences listed, 20% to 25% were seen once. The CDR3 runs 14 residues. Germline-derived CDR1 and CDR2 are MRHNA and SNTAGT. J was trimmed by 3 bases and V by 2 bases; bases with no gene match: 2. The sample was PBMCs or a T cell subset sorted from them (not recorded which). This rearrangement joins TRBV6-4 to TRBJ2-3, with TRBD2 identical over 7 bases. This clonotype was obtained from an adult woman who had mild COVID-19 (a few samples of this study predate the infection). Cell type and time point are not known. The CDR3 nucleotides are TGTGCCAGCAGTGACGAAGCGGGAACAGATACGCAGTATTTT. Amino acid sequence: CASSDEAGTDTQYF.